This TCR beta chain was profiled in a study of neoadjuvant anti-PD-1 for oral cavity cancer (TCRdb year 2021). Describing the broader study: Before curative-intent surgical resection, most patients were given three to four biweekly doses of nivolumab at 3 mg/kg. The parent correlative cohort had roughly 12 patients and a response rate of 30% to 35%. Patients who did not progress were given a fourth nivolumab dose at about day 43 and had definitive surgical resection on days 50-56. Under RECIST 1.1, patients with complete response, partial response or stable disease were classed as responders, and patients with progression were classed as non-responders.

General study outcomes and caveats: TCR analyses included only a few patients per response group, and the authors called for larger cohorts for validation. Higher pretreatment blood Treg/Th17 ratios correlated with both higher pretreatment blood TCRbeta clonality and lower post-treatment tumor TCRbeta clonality. After neoadjuvant nivolumab, significantly higher T cell clonality (Gini index) was found within PBMCs in non-responders than in responders.

Per the germline V gene (reference sequence), DFQATT is the CDR1 and SNEGSKA is the CDR2. The germline ends are 11 bases apart after V is trimmed by 6 bases and J by 5 bases. The CDR3 holds 11 amino acids from the cysteine to the phenylalanine. The entry retains the CDR3 DNA only, 33 bases that are in frame from base 1. Note on this clone: Its cognate antigen has yet to be identified. Qualities for individual bases were not recorded, and no much larger clone is one base off.

The time point label, as the study defines it: after neoadjuvant nivolumab, at surgical resection. The patients had newly diagnosed stage II-IVA oral cavity squamous cell carcinoma and had not received any prior systemic or radiation treatment. The cohort was made up of patients with locally advanced, HPV-negative oral cavity squamous cell carcinoma. Peripheral blood mononuclear cells were analyzed directly, without maintenance or expansion in culture. The samples were drawn from a longitudinal correlative study tied to a single-arm phase II trial testing neoadjuvant nivolumab in oral cavity squamous cell carcinoma. Subject-matched pre- and post-treatment PBMCs and tumors from three responders and three non-responders were subjected to genomic DNA-based TCRbeta sequencing. Peripheral blood mononuclear cells were drawn once before nivolumab treatment and a second time after treatment, when surgery took place. The Maxwell RSC DNA from Cells kit was used to extract genomic DNA from PBMCs.

PBMC libraries used mostly around 500 ng of input genomic DNA for deep sequencing, with six replicates per sample. Following the manufacturer's instructions, the team built TCRbeta libraries using the immunoSEQ hsTCRbeta kit. Sequencing of the completed libraries took place using an Illumina NovaSeq 6000 S4 flow cell after they had been pooled to approximately 3.3 nM. The paper's processing steps were these. The immunoSEQ Analyzer handled quality control and preprocessing of the raw data. The analysis was limited to productive rearrangements, and each clonotype was defined by a unique CDR3 amino acid sequence. Repertoire clonality was estimated as the Gini-Simpson index, which was calculated using the R package tcR. Student's t test was used to compare Gini indices, while Pearson correlation assessed associations with tumor size change. Sourced from immuneACCESS, this table was stored by TCRdb with only in-frame sequences that have V and J called. A share of the clones is absent; for the studies checked, an unresolved V gene accounts for under half, and the remainder has no known explanation. The V and J calls and clone size were taken over from that table, and D and trimming were inferred from the DNA. For this sample the table gives about 9,500 clones, of which 55% to 75% were detected only once. Together, the top ten hold less than 5.5% of the sample.

This receptor was obtained from a person aged 35 to 85 with oral cavity squamous cell carcinoma. The sequenced sample was PBMCs, obtained after nivolumab (anti-PD-1) treatment. In this chain, TRBV20-1 is recombined with TRBJ2-7, with the identity of the D gene unclear. Here the CDR3 is given as CSAAHQDEQYF. The DNA sequence is given as TGCAGTGCCGCCCATCAAGACGAGCAGTACTTC.